Sequencing of this T cell receptor beta chain was carried out in a study of CD8+ T cells in alopecia areata. On the study more broadly: It was oral tofacitinib, at 5 to 10 mg twice daily, that treated patients received. The study, taken as a whole, reports: Tofacitinib significantly brought down scalp clonality and expanded CD8+ clones among top 100.

Details on this clone: The antigen is not known.

As the sequencing template, cDNA was produced by extracting RNA and reverse transcribing it. Libraries were prepared by immunoSEQ multiplex PCR; TCRdb keeps only in-frame clonotypes and omits some of them. The table shows about 120,000 clones, with approximately 53% occurring only once. V was pared by 4 bases and J by 8 bases, with 17 bases of the junction left unmatched. CDR1 and CDR2 from the germline V gene are SQVTM and ANQGSEA. CDR3 length: 17 residues. The sample's treatment: oral pan-JAK inhibitor, 5-10 mg twice daily. V and J are TRBV29-1 and TRBJ1-2; 12 bases match TRBD1. This specimen was CD4+ T cells sorted from blood, taken at week 4, from a patient treated with tofacitinib. The source of this sequence is a human donor with alopecia areata. CDR3 protein: CSVAVPGQGARSQGYTF. CDR3 nucleotides: TGCAGCGTTGCCGTACCGGGACAGGGGGCGCGATCACAGGGCTACACCTTC.